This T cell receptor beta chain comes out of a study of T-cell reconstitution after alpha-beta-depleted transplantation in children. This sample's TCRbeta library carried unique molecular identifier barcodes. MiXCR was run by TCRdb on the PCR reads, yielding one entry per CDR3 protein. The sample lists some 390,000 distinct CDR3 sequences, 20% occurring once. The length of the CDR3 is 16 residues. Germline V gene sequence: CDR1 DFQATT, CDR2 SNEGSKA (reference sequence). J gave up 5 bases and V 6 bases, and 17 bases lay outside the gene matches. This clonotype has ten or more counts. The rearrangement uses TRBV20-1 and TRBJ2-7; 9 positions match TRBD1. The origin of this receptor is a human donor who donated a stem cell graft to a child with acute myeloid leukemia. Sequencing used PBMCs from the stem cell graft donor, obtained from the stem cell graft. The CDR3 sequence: CSAKSPLGQGFHEQYF. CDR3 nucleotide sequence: TGCAGTGCCAAAAGCCCCCTGGGACAGGGATTCCACGAGCAGTACTTC.